The rows below give T cell receptor beta chains drawn from one sample of a study of Ad26.COV2.S vaccination and SARS-CoV-2 variants. Assay used: immunoSEQ multiplex PCR; TCRdb lists only in-frame clones, some missing. The sample includes about 680,000 clones, 80% to 90% of them seen just once. The material was peripheral blood, obtained in a trial of Ad26.COV2.S vaccine versus placebo. The receptors originated from a person aged 18-65 years who received the Ad26.COV2.S COVID-19 vaccine or a placebo. Both conserved end residues are part of each CDR3. The D gene is left open where the match is weak. Expanded clones are given a class, and other clones once, few, many or no size at all.

j_gene,abundance,d_gene,v_gene,CDR3aa,CDR3nt
TRBJ2-7,-,-,TRBV25-1,CASSLNYEQYF,TGTGCCAGCAGCTTAAACTACGAGCAGTACTTC
TRBJ1-5,few,-,TRBV2,CASRRADLQHF,TGTGCCAGCAGGCGGGCAGATCTCCAGCATTTT
TRBJ2-1,-,-,TRBV5-1,CASSLGGELGFDEQFF,TGCGCCAGCAGCTTGGGTGGAGAACTAGGTTTCGATGAGCAGTTCTTC
TRBJ2-3,-,-,TRBV1,CTSSLILPGLAVGDTQYF,TGCACCAGCAGCCTTATATTGCCGGGACTAGCGGTTGGAGATACGCAGTATTTT
TRBJ1-6,-,-,TRBV5-1,CASSLAGPGYSPLHF,TGCGCCAGCAGCTTAGCGGGCCCTGGGTATTCACCCCTCCACTTT
TRBJ2-2,-,-,TRBV6-2/TRBV6-3,CASSSNTGELFF,TGTGCCAGCAGTTCGAACACCGGGGAGCTGTTTTTT
TRBJ2-7,-,-,TRBV2,CASSVGQISYEQYF,TGTGCCAGCAGTGTCGGGCAGATCTCCTACGAGCAGTACTTC
TRBJ2-1,-,-,TRBV7-3,CASSLNGQNWLNEQFF,TGTGCCAGCAGCTTAAATGGTCAGAATTGGCTCAATGAGCAGTTCTTC
TRBJ1-1,-,-,TRBV27,CASSFHLGNTEAFF,TGTGCCAGCAGTTTTCACCTCGGGAACACTGAAGCTTTCTTT
TRBJ2-3,-,TRBD2,TRBV9,CASSVAAGDTDTQYF,TGTGCCAGCAGCGTAGCGGCGGGGGACACAGATACGCAGTATTTT
TRBJ1-5,-,-,TRBV7-2,CASSSRSGNQPQHF,TGTGCCAGCAGCTCCCGGTCAGGCAATCAGCCCCAGCATTTT
TRBJ2-7,-,-,TRBV4-2,CASSQDPTILFYEQYF,TGTGCCAGCAGCCAAGATCCGACTATCCTTTTCTACGAGCAGTACTTC
TRBJ1-2,-,-,TRBV23-1,CASSPKGYTF,TGCGCCAGCAGTCCGAAGGGCTACACCTTC